What follows are 16 T cell receptor beta chains derived from one specimen sequenced in a study of beta chain features in type 1 diabetes. Sequenced material consisted of expressed TCRB transcripts (all of the isolated RNA was reverse transcribed). The method was immunoSEQ multiplex PCR; TCRdb's version includes in-frame clones alone and lacks a portion of them. The table records roughly 610,000 clones, about 16% of them present only once. The sample consisted of naive CD4+ T cells from blood. The source of these receptors is a man aged 18 to 29 in good health.

This chain connects TRBV9 to TRBJ2-3; no clear D. Trimming removed 4 bases at V and 0 bases at J, with 12 bases between. CDR3 length equals 15 residues. Germline-derived CDR1 and CDR2 are SGDLS and YYNGEE. The CDR3 nucleotides read TGTGCCAGCAGCCTCAACCACCCTAGCACAGATACGCAGTATTTT. Translated, it gives CASSLNHPSTDTQYF.

This clone has a handful of counts. This chain uses TRBV6-6 with TRBJ2-3, with 8 bases matching TRBD2. Germline lookup yields CDR1 MNHNY and CDR2 SVGAGI (reference sequence). The ends lost 5 bases at V and 6 bases at J; junction bases unmatched: 4. This CDR3 is 13 amino acids long. The CDR3 sequence is CASSPGGRDTQYF. CDR3 nucleotide sequence: TGTGCCAGCAGTCCGGGAGGGCGGGATACGCAGTATTTT.

This clone showed up just a few times. V is TRBV7-9 and J is TRBJ1-1; 7 positions match TRBD1. The CDR3 runs to 14 residues. Germline-derived CDR1 and CDR2 are SEHNR and FQNEAQ (reference sequence). After removal of 0 bases from V and 4 bases from J, the junction contained 2 bases not matched to a gene. The CDR3 loop is CASSLAAGGTEAFF. In DNA, the CDR3 is TGTGCCAGCAGCTTAGCGGCAGGGGGCACTGAAGCTTTCTTT. Full variable domain (rest looked up from reference TRBV7-9 and TRBJ1-1): DTGVSQNPRHKITKRGQNVTFRCDPISEHNRLYWYRQTLGQGPEFLTYFQNEAQLEKSRLLSDRFSAERPKGSFSTLEIQRTEQGDSAMYLCASSLAAGGTEAFFGQGTRLTVV.

This chain links TRBV9 with TRBJ2-5; 11 nucleotides line up with TRBD2. V lost 4 bases, J lost 4 bases, and 3 bases stayed unmatched. CDR3 length: 14 residues. The germline V gene has CDR1 SGDLS and CDR2 YYNGEE. CDR3 sequence (DNA): TGTGCCAGCAGCAAAACTAGCGGGAGAGAGACCCAGTACTTC. Its translation is CASSKTSGRETQYF.

This clone has a handful of counts. This chain links TRBV27 with TRBJ2-7; the match to TRBD1 covers 8 bases. The CDR3 runs to 15 residues. With 5 bases clipped from V and 5 bases from J, the junction kept 11 bases outside the gene matches. Germline assignment: CDR1 MNHEY and CDR2 SMNVEV (reference sequence). The CDR3 nucleotides are TGTGCCAGCAGTCCCAGACAGGGGTTCGGGAACGAGCAGTACTTC. It specifies CASSPRQGFGNEQYF.

Written as DNA, the CDR3 is TGTGCCAGCAGTTTTGACGGACAGGGGTCCTACGAGCAGTACTTC. Amino acids: CASSFDGQGSYEQYF. The chain uses TRBV28 and TRBJ2-7; 9 bases align to TRBD1. Germline V CDR1 and CDR2: MDHEN, SYDVKM. CDR3 length equals 15 residues. After removal of 3 bases from V and 1 base from J, the junction contained 4 bases not matched to a gene.

The rearrangement links TRBV2 to TRBJ1-1; D is perhaps TRBD1 (6 bases). Germline V lookup: CDR1 SNHLY, CDR2 FYNNEI. The CDR3 covers 15 residues. V lost 3 bases and J lost 1, with 12 bases in between. The CDR3, as DNA: TGTGCCAGCAGTGATAGGGGGTACTGGAACACTGAAGCTTTCTTT. This sequence encodes CASSDRGYWNTEAFF.

The chain carries TRBV10-3 and TRBJ1-4; D not certain. The V gene's germline CDR1 is ENHRY and CDR2 SYGVKD. The V end was cut by 8 bases, the J end by 7 bases, with 14 bases between. The CDR3 is 13 residues long. For the CDR3, the DNA is TGTGCCATCGGCGGCACCACGGGTGAAAAACTGTTTTTT. Protein: CAIGGTTGEKLFF.

This clone showed up just a few times. V is TRBV9 and J is TRBJ1-1; no clear D gene. In germline, CDR1 is SGDLS, CDR2 YYNGEE. This CDR3 region has 15 residues. Trimming stripped 0 bases from V and 4 bases from J, with 13 bases between. CDR3 sequence reads: CASSVAAGRLTEAFF. As DNA, the CDR3 is TGTGCCAGCAGCGTAGCGGCGGGGAGACTCACTGAAGCTTTCTTT.

This clone was picked up a small number of times. The chain combines TRBV12-2 with TRBJ1-4. TRBV12-2 is a listed pseudogene. This CDR3 comprises 16 residues. CDR3 in amino acids: CASRLGGTVGNEKLFF. CDR3 bases: TGTGCAAGTCGCTTAGGAGGGACGGTGGGTAATGAAAAACTGTTTTTT.

In its sample, this clone was seen a few times. The J gene is TRBJ1-2, the V gene TRBV5-6, with a weak D call TRBD1 (5 bases). Germline assignment: CDR1 SGHDT and CDR2 YYEEEE. Trimming took off 2 bases at V and 6 bases at J, with 8 bases between the two ends. The CDR3 has 12 amino acids. This CDR3 is CASSLGADGYTF. In DNA form, the CDR3 reads TGTGCCAGCAGCTTAGGGGCGGATGGCTACACCTTC. Looking up the rest from reference TRBV5-6 and TRBJ1-2 gives the full variable domain: DAGVTQSPTHLIKTRGQQVTLRCSPKSGHDTVSWYQQALGQGPQFIFQYYEEEERQRGNFPDRFSGHQFPNYSSELNVNALLLGDSALYLCASSLGADGYTFGSGTRLTVV.

This chain links TRBV6-6 with TRBJ1-1; D remains unclear. From germline, CDR1 is MNHNY and CDR2 SVGAGI (reference sequence). V shed 0 bases and J shed 1 base, with 6 bases lying between them. This CDR3 region has 14 residues. This CDR3 reads CASSYSVRNTEAFF. The CDR3 nucleotides are TGTGCCAGCAGTTACTCGGTACGGAACACTGAAGCTTTCTTT.

The rearrangement links TRBV19 to TRBJ2-3; D unclear. Per germline, CDR1 LNHDA and CDR2 SQIVND (reference sequence). This CDR3 comprises 15 residues. V dropped 3 bases and J dropped 4 bases, with 14 bases sitting between them. The DNA for the CDR3 is TGTGCCAGTAGTATGGGGAAGGGTGGGCCAGATACGCAGTATTTT. As protein: CASSMGKGGPDTQYF.

The sample holds a few counts of this clone. The chain has TRBV6-5 and TRBJ1-1, with unresolved D. Trimming removed 8 bases from V and 0 bases from J, with 10 bases in between. Germline V CDR1 and CDR2: MNHEY, SVGAGI. The CDR3 is made up of 13 amino acids. The CDR3 region is CASRPGLNTEAFF. The CDR3 nucleotides read TGTGCCAGCCGGCCAGGCCTGAACACTGAAGCTTTCTTT.

This clone was found a few times. The rearrangement uses TRBV11-3 and TRBJ2-1, with 7 bases lining up with TRBD2. This CDR3 contains 17 residues. CDR1 SGHNT and CDR2 YENEEA come from the germline V gene. J was trimmed by 3 bases and V by 1 base; bases with no gene match: 9. The CDR3 is CASSLGTSGEGYNEQFF. DNA for the CDR3: TGTGCCAGCAGCTTAGGGACTAGTGGAGAAGGCTACAATGAGCAGTTCTTC.

The chain recombines TRBV19 with TRBJ2-1; D uncertain. Germline V gene data show CDR1 as LNHDA and CDR2 as SQIVND (reference sequence). V shed 5 bases and J shed 0 bases, with 8 bases lying between them. The length of the CDR3 is 14 residues. The CDR3 spells CASSLKLSYNEQFF. The CDR3 nucleotides are TGTGCCAGTAGTCTAAAGCTCTCCTACAATGAGCAGTTCTTC.